This T cell receptor (beta chain) derives from a study of OX40 agonist ivuxolimab in advanced cancers. Study-level information: At doses from 0.01 to 10 mg/kg, patients were given intravenous ivuxolimab every 2 weeks. A diagnosis of hepatocellular carcinoma, melanoma, renal cell or head and neck cancer was present in dose-escalation patients. Partial responses were achieved by three patients, one with hepatocellular carcinoma and two with cutaneous melanoma.

Data came from immunoSEQ multiplex PCR; TCRdb stores just in-frame clones and leaves some out. The sample lists 70,000 or so clones; 75% to 90% were seen once. This CDR3 has 11 residues. Germline assignment: CDR1 SGHDT and CDR2 YYEEEE. V was pared by 0 bases and J by 8 bases, with 5 bases between. This receptor was identified in an adult with an advanced solid tumor such as melanoma, head and neck, liver or kidney cancer. Source: CD4+ or CD8+ T cells sorted from blood, taken in a trial of the OX40 agonist ivuxolimab. V is TRBV5-6 and J is TRBJ1-2; the D is unclear. Here the CDR3 reads CASSLGWGYTF. The CDR3, as DNA: TGTGCCAGCAGCTTGGGTTGGGGCTACACCTTC.